Listed below are T cell receptor beta chains from one sample, sequenced in a study of Graves' ophthalmopathy and Graves' hyperthyroidism. Via MiXCR, TCRdb re-called the multiplex PCR reads, giving one row per CDR3 protein. The table shows a few hundred thousand distinct CDR3 sequences, with under 25% occurring only once. Material for sequencing was peripheral blood. Receptors originate from a woman under 30 with stable Graves' hyperthyroidism. Each CDR3 is given with its conserved first and last residue. D genes are given only for firm matches. The size of a clone is reported for some rows only, either as once, few or many, or as a class for expanded clones.

>TRBJ1-5|TRBV12-3/TRBV12-4|TRBD1|many
CASSLGTVGNQPQHF
TGTGCCAGCAGTTTGGGGACAGTAGGCAATCAGCCCCAGCATTTT
>TRBJ1-1|TRBV20-1|NA|NA
CSASVAGGGAANTEAFF
TGCAGTGCTAGTGTGGCAGGAGGTGGGGCCGCGAACACTGAAGCTTTCTTT
>TRBJ2-7|TRBV9|NA|many
CASSRTGTLSYEQYF
TGTGCCAGCAGCCGGACCGGGACTCTGTCCTACGAGCAGTACTTC
>TRBJ2-5|TRBV6-1|NA|many
CASTQAPMETQYF
TGTGCCAGCACCCAAGCCCCTATGGAGACCCAGTACTTC
>TRBJ1-1|TRBV6-1|NA|NA
CASSEGMENSEAFF
TGTGCCAGCAGTGAAGGGATGGAGAACTCTGAAGCTTTCTTT
>TRBJ1-6|TRBV6-1|TRBD1|NA
CATHRTGSNSPLHF
TGTGCCACCCACCGGACAGGGAGTAATTCACCCCTCCACTTT
>TRBJ1-3|TRBV2|NA|many
CASSGSLDTIYF
TGTGCCAGCAGCGGTAGCTTGGACACCATATATTTT
>TRBJ1-5|TRBV12-3/TRBV12-4|NA|many
CASSSDGVIQPQHF
TGTGCCAGCAGTTCGGACGGGGTCATTCAGCCCCAGCATTTT
>TRBJ1-2|TRBV28|NA|many
CASSSAGAGSYGYTF
TGTGCCAGCAGTTCCGCGGGGGCGGGGAGCTATGGCTACACCTTC
>TRBJ2-5|TRBV10-3|TRBD2|NA
CAISESLAGSQETQYF
TGTGCCATCAGTGAGTCCCTAGCGGGGAGCCAAGAGACCCAGTACTTC
>TRBJ1-2|TRBV12-3/TRBV12-4|NA|NA
CASSYRGSQGGYGYTF
TGTGCCAGCAGTTATAGGGGTTCCCAGGGAGGCTATGGCTACACCTTC
>TRBJ2-5|TRBV24-1|NA|many
CATSDLLQGRETQYF
TGTGCCACCAGTGACCTACTACAGGGCCGAGAGACCCAGTACTTC
>TRBJ2-7|TRBV7-2|NA|NA
CASSPAQKGEQYF
TGTGCCAGCAGCCCCGCCCAAAAGGGGGAGCAGTACTTC
>TRBJ2-7|TRBV7-2|TRBD2|many
CASSLTRTSAYEQYF
TGTGCCAGCAGCTTAACCCGGACTAGCGCCTACGAGCAGTACTTC
>TRBJ1-5|TRBV12-3/TRBV12-4|TRBD1|NA
CASSPTSWTGGSNQPQHF
TGTGCCAGCAGTCCTACCAGTTGGACAGGGGGCAGCAATCAGCCCCAGCATTTT
>TRBJ1-5|TRBV2|TRBD1|many
CASKIDRGSNQPQHF
TGTGCCAGCAAAATCGACAGGGGTAGCAATCAGCCCCAGCATTTT
>TRBJ2-5|TRBV29-1|NA|NA
CSSRATFQETQYF
TGCAGCTCCAGGGCCACCTTCCAAGAGACCCAGTACTTC
>TRBJ1-2|TRBV29-1|NA|many
CSVEGGENYGYTF
TGCAGCGTTGAAGGGGGCGAGAACTATGGCTACACCTTC
>TRBJ2-7|TRBV6-2/TRBV6-3|NA|many
CASSYKAGGYEQYF
TGTGCCAGCAGTTACAAGGCGGGTGGCTACGAGCAGTACTTC
>TRBJ1-2|TRBV6-1|NA|many
CASSLRATDGYTF
TGTGCCAGCAGCTTGAGAGCTACGGATGGCTACACCTTC
>TRBJ1-1|TRBV2|TRBD1|NA
CASQGGVADPEAFF
TGTGCCAGTCAGGGGGGAGTAGCTGACCCTGAAGCTTTCTTT
>TRBJ2-5|TRBV6-5|TRBD2|many
CASSRTSGRLETQYF
TGTGCCAGCAGCCGGACTAGCGGGAGGTTAGAGACCCAGTACTTC
>TRBJ1-6|TRBV3-1|NA|NA
CASSQDFNSPLHF
TGTGCCAGCAGCCAGGACTTTAATTCACCCCTCCACTTT
>TRBJ2-5|TRBV3-1|NA|many
CASSQLGLAEETQYF
TGTGCCAGCAGCCAACTCGGACTCGCGGAAGAGACCCAGTACTTC
>TRBJ2-5|TRBV27|TRBD2|NA
CASSPPGGLAGPQETQYF
TGTGCCAGCAGTCCCCCTGGGGGACTAGCGGGTCCGCAAGAGACCCAGTACTTC
>TRBJ2-5|TRBV29-1|TRBD1|many
CSVEGDSASETQYF
TGCAGCGTTGAGGGGGACAGCGCCTCAGAGACCCAGTACTTC
>TRBJ1-2|TRBV11-2|NA|NA
CASSLNGASKGSYGYTF
TGTGCCAGCAGCTTAAATGGAGCGTCCAAGGGATCCTATGGCTACACCTTC
>TRBJ2-7|TRBV28|TRBD1|few
CASRVGTGDYEQYF
TGTGCCAGCAGGGTCGGGACAGGCGACTACGAGCAGTACTTC
>TRBJ2-7|TRBV7-8|NA|NA
CASSLAPSAREQYF
TGTGCCAGCAGCTTAGCCCCTAGCGCTCGAGAGCAGTACTTC
>TRBJ2-2|TRBV28|TRBD2|NA
CASSEYSGRAGTGELFF
TGTGCCAGCAGCGAATATAGCGGGAGGGCCGGGACCGGGGAGCTGTTTTTT
>TRBJ2-7|TRBV11-2|TRBD2|many
CASSLGREGYEQYF
TGTGCCAGCAGCTTAGGGCGGGAGGGTTACGAGCAGTACTTC
>TRBJ2-5|TRBV15|TRBD2|many
CATSIHTSGRAGETQYF
TGTGCCACCAGCATACATACTAGCGGGAGGGCCGGAGAGACCCAGTACTTC
>TRBJ1-1|TRBV30|NA|many
CAAGTADMRDTEAFF
TGTGCCGCCGGCACTGCAGATATGCGTGACACTGAAGCTTTCTTT
>TRBJ2-5|TRBV5-1|NA|many
CASSLESGLVETQYF
TGCGCCAGCAGCTTGGAGTCCGGACTCGTGGAGACCCAGTACTTC
>TRBJ2-6|TRBV6-1|NA|NA
CASRNRVGGANVLTF
TGTGCCAGCAGGAACAGGGTTGGTGGGGCCAACGTCCTGACTTTC
>TRBJ2-7|TRBV20-1|NA|many
CSARTGPYEQYF
TGCAGTGCTAGAACAGGCCCCTACGAGCAGTACTTC
>TRBJ2-1|TRBV18|NA|few
CASPPNRDNEQFF
TGTGCCAGCCCACCAAACAGGGACAATGAGCAGTTCTTC
>TRBJ2-3|TRBV7-9|TRBD1|few
CASSQTGATDTQYF
TGTGCCAGCAGCCAAACAGGGGCCACAGATACGCAGTATTTT
>TRBJ2-6|TRBV15|NA|NA
CATSRDGRAGANVLTF
TGTGCCACCAGCAGAGATGGAAGGGCTGGGGCCAACGTCCTGACTTTC
>TRBJ2-7|TRBV4-2|TRBD2|NA
CASSALPGLAGSYEQYF
TGTGCCAGCAGCGCACTGCCGGGACTAGCGGGCTCTTACGAGCAGTACTTC
>TRBJ2-7|TRBV4-1|TRBD1|many
CASSQDGGQGREQYF
TGCGCCAGCAGCCAAGATGGGGGACAGGGGCGAGAGCAGTACTTC
>TRBJ2-7|TRBV20-1|NA|many
CSAIGRQGYEQYF
TGCAGTGCTATAGGACGTCAGGGCTACGAGCAGTACTTC
>TRBJ2-5|TRBV7-2|TRBD1|once
CASSFSGGAETQYF
TGTGCCAGCAGCTTTTCAGGGGGCGCGGAGACCCAGTACTTC